Detailed here is one TCR beta chain. Its antigen is not identified. The ends lost 4 bases at V and 7 bases at J; junction bases unmatched: 3. Looked up from germline, CDR1 is SGDLS and CDR2 is YYNGEE. This CDR3 has 14 amino acids. The sample belongs to a study of CD8 T cells in ankylosing spondylitis. Quantitative 5'-RACE with molecular barcodes generated TCR beta libraries. Each CDR3 protein gets one entry after TCRdb re-called the 5' RACE reads with MiXCR. The sample includes about 36,000 distinct CDR3 sequences, around an eighth of them seen just once. General observations from the study: Blood of patients with ankylosing spondylitis appeared to be characterized by a TCR beta motif of about 8 highly homologous variants. Disease-linked clones reportedly showed significant enrichment in matched ankylosing spondylitis synovial fluid.

The sequence came from a male donor with ankylosing spondylitis. The rearrangement joins TRBV9 to TRBJ1-6, with 9 nucleotides matching TRBD1. Sequenced material: synovial fluid, either unsorted or a sorted T cell fraction (not recorded which). CDR3 sequence (DNA): TGTGCCAGCAGCCCAGGACAGGGGAATTCACCCCTCCACTTT. Protein sequence: CASSPGQGNSPLHF.